What follows is one T cell receptor beta chain and its context. The antigen is undetermined. These data come from a study of CXCR3-negative and CXCR3-positive naive CD8 T cells. Study-level results: Upon cryopreservation, CXCR3 expression partially decreased, and most assays used fresh PBMCs.

Carrying UMI labels, the TRB cDNA libraries were prepared through 5' RACE. TCRdb reprocessed the 5' RACE reads, keeping one entry per CDR3 protein, no DNA. Recorded for this sample: 55,000 to 65,000 distinct CDR3 sequences. CD45RO-CCR7+CD27+CD95- defined naive CD8+ T cells. What was sequenced was naive CXCR3- CD8+ T cells from blood. Subset given: CD45RO-CCR7+CD27+CD95- naive CD8+ T cells lacking CXCR3 (TNR3-). The clonotype comes from a human donor in good health. Some clones in this sample may be carry-over from other donors' samples.

CDR3 protein: CASSYSTGDTQYF. This chain joins TRBV6-5 and TRBJ2-3. Germline V CDR1 and CDR2: MNHEY, SVGAGI. This CDR3 region has 13 residues.